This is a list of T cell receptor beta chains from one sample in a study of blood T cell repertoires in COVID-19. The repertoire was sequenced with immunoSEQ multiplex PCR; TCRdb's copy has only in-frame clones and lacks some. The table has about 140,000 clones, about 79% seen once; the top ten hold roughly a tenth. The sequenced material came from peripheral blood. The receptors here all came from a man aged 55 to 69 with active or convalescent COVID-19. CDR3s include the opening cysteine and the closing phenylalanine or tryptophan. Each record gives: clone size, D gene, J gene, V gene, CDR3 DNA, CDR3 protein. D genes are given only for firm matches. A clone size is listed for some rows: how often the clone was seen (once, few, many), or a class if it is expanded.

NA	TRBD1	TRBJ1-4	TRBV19	TGTGCCAGTAGTATAGGACAGGGGATCGATGAAAAACTGTTTTTT	CASSIGQGIDEKLFF
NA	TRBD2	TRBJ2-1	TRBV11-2	TGTGCCAGCAGCATAGCCCCGGCTAGCGGACACAATGAGCAGTTCTTC	CASSIAPASGHNEQFF
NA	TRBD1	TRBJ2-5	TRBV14	TGTGCCAGCAGCCAGGACAGGGGAAGGTCCCAGTACTTC	CASSQDRGRSQYF
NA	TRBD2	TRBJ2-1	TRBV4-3	TGCGCCAGCAGCCAACGCGGGAGAGGTGAGCAGTTCTTC	CASSQRGRGEQFF
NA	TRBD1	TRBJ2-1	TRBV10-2	TGCGCCAGCACCAAAACGGACAGGGCGGTTGGCAATGAGCAGTTCTTC	CASTKTDRAVGNEQFF
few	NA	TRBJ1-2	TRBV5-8	TGTGCCAGCAGCTTAAACAGCCTTTATGGCTACACCTTC	CASSLNSLYGYTF
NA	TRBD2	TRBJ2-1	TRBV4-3	TGCGCCAGCAGACCCGGGACTAGCGGGGACAATGAGCAGTTCTTC	CASRPGTSGDNEQFF
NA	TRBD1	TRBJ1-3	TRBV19	TGTGCCAGTAGTCAGGGACAGGTGGGACCCTCTGGAAACACCATATATTTT	CASSQGQVGPSGNTIYF
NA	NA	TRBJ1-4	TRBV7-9	TGTGCCAGCAGCCGCCGTACAGGGATCACGGGTGAAAAACTGTTTTTT	CASSRRTGITGEKLFF
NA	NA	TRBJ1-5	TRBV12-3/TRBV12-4	TGTGCCAGCACCTACCATAGAGATCAGCCCCAGCATTTT	CASTYHRDQPQHF
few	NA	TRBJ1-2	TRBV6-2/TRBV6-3	TGTGCCAGCAGTTACAACGCAGGGAGGTATGGCTACACCTTC	CASSYNAGRYGYTF
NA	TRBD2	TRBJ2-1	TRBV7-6	TGTGCCAGCAGCTTAGCTTCTAGCGGGAGTTTCAATGAGCAGTTCTTC	CASSLASSGSFNEQFF
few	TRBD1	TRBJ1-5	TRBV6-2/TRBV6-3	TGTGCCAGCAGTTACTCGAATTGGAGAGTGGGGCAGGGGGCAATTCAGCCCCAGCATTTT	CASSYSNWRVGQGAIQPQHF
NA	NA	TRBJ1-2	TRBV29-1	TGCAGCGCCTCCCAGGGTATTAATGGCTACACCTTC	CSASQGINGYTF
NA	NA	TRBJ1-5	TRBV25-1	TGTGCCAGCAGGGCAGGGCCCAATCAGCCCCAGCATTTT	CASRAGPNQPQHF
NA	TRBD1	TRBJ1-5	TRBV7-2	TGTGCCAGCAGCTGGGACAGGGACGGTCAGCCCCAGCATTTT	CASSWDRDGQPQHF
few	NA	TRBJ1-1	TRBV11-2	TGTGCCAGCAGGAGGAACACTGAAGCTTTCTTT	CASRRNTEAFF
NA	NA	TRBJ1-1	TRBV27	TGTGCCAGCAGTTTACTCGGCGGGAACACTGAAGCTTTCTTT	CASSLLGGNTEAFF
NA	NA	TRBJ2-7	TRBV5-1	TGCGCCAGCAGCGGCTACGGGGTGCTCAACGAGCAGTACTTC	CASSGYGVLNEQYF
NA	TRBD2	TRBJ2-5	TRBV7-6	TGTGCCAGCAGCTTAGGAGGACTAGCGGGAGAGGAGACCCAGTACTTC	CASSLGGLAGEETQYF
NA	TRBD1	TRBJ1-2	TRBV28	TGTGCCAGCAGTTTAAGGACAGGCCGCGGTGGCTACACCTTC	CASSLRTGRGGYTF
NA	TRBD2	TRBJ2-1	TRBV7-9	TGTGCCAGCAGCTCTGGACTAGCGGGATCTGCCTACAATGAGCAGTTCTTC	CASSSGLAGSAYNEQFF
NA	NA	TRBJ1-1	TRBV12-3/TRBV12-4	TGTGCCAGCAGAGGGGTATTTGGGACTGAAGCTTTCTTT	CASRGVFGTEAFF
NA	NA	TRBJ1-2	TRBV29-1	TGCAGCGTTGACCTTCGCCGGGACTCCGGGAGAAATGGCTACACCTTC	CSVDLRRDSGRNGYTF
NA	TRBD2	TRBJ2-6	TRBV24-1	TGTGCCACCAGTGCGGGAGGAGGTTCTGGGGCCAACGTCCTGACTTTC	CATSAGGGSGANVLTF
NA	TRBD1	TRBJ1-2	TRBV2	TGTGCCAGCAGAGAAGGGACAGGGAGCCCTTATGGCTACACCTTC	CASREGTGSPYGYTF
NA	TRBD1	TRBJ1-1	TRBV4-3	TGCGCCAGCAGCCAGGATTTACCTTCAACAGGGGGCGGTCGCACTGAAGCTTTCTTT	CASSQDLPSTGGGRTEAFF
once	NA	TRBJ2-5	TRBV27	TGTGCCAGCAGTCCCCTGGCGGGGGCCTGGGAGACCCAGTACTTC	CASSPLAGAWETQYF
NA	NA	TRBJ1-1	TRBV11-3	TGTGCCAGCAGCTTACCGGGCGGGCTGAACACTGAAGCTTTCTTT	CASSLPGGLNTEAFF
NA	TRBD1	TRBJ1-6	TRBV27	TGTGCCAGCAGTCGGGACAGGGCTGATTCACCCCTCCACTTT	CASSRDRADSPLHF
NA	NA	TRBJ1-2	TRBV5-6	TGTGCCAGCAGCTTGTATGGCCCCCCCTACTATGGCTACACCTTC	CASSLYGPPYYGYTF
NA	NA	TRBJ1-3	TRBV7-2	TGTGCCAGCCGGGAATCTGGAAACACCATATATTTT	CASRESGNTIYF
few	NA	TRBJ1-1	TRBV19	TGTGCCAGTATAGTCAGGGTCCCCGCGAACACTGAAGCTTTCTTT	CASIVRVPANTEAFF
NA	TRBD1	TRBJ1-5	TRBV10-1	TGCGCCAGCAGTGAGGTCTACAGACAGGGTCGAAGGTATAGCAATCAGCCCCAGCATTTT	CASSEVYRQGRRYSNQPQHF
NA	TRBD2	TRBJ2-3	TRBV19	TGTGCCAGTAGTAACGAGGCCGGGGGGACTGCATATTTT	CASSNEAGGTAYF
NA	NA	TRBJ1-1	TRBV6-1	TGTGCCAGCAGTGAATCAGGGCGGAACACTGAAGCTTTCTTT	CASSESGRNTEAFF
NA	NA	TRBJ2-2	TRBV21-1	TGTGCCAGCAGCAGCCTAGAGCTGTTTTTT	CASSSLELFF
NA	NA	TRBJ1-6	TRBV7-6	TGTGCCAGCAGCCCTAGGGCTTCGACCGGGACTCATTATAATTCACCCCTCCACTTT	CASSPRASTGTHYNSPLHF
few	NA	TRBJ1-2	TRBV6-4	TGTGCCAGCAGTGACTCCCCGGGACACCCTCAGAGAGGCGGCGGCTACACCTTC	CASSDSPGHPQRGGGYTF
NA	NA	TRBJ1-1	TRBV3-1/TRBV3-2	TGTGCCAGCAGCCAAGCACAGGGGAACACTGAAGCTTTCTTT	CASSQAQGNTEAFF
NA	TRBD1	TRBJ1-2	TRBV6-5	TGTGCCAGCACCAAAGTGGGGACAGCCTATGGCTACACCTTC	CASTKVGTAYGYTF
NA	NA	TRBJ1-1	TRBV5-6	TGTGCCAGCAGCTTGGATCCTGGTAGCACTGAAGCTTTCTTT	CASSLDPGSTEAFF
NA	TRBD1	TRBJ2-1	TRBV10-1	TGCGCCAGCAGTGAGGGGACAGGGGGGCTTAATGAGCAGTTCTTC	CASSEGTGGLNEQFF
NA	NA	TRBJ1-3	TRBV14	TGTGCCAGCAGCCAAACTCGGGACACCACGCTTTCCTCCTACTCTGGAAACACCATATATTTT	CASSQTRDTTLSSYSGNTIYF
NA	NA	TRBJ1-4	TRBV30	TGTGCCTGGAGTCGTTCGACAGTTGGTGAAAAACTGTTTTTT	CAWSRSTVGEKLFF
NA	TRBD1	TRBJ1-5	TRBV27	TGTGCCAGCAGTCAAAACAGGGGAGTCCAGCCCCAGCATTTT	CASSQNRGVQPQHF
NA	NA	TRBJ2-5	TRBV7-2	TGTGCCAGCAGCTCCCAGGGTTCTCAGGAGACCCAGTACTTC	CASSSQGSQETQYF